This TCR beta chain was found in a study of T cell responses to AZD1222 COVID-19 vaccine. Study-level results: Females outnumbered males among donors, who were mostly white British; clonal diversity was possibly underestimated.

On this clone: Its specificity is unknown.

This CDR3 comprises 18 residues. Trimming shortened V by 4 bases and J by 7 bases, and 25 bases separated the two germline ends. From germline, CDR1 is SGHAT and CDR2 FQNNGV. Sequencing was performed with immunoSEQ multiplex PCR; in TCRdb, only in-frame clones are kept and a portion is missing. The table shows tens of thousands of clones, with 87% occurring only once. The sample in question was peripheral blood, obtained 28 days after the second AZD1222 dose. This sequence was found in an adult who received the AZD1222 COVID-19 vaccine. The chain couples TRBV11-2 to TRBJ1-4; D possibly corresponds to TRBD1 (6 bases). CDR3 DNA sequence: TGTGCCAGCAGCTCCCTCTTCGGACACCAGGGGAATGGTGAAAAACTGTTTTTT. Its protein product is CASSSLFGHQGNGEKLFF.